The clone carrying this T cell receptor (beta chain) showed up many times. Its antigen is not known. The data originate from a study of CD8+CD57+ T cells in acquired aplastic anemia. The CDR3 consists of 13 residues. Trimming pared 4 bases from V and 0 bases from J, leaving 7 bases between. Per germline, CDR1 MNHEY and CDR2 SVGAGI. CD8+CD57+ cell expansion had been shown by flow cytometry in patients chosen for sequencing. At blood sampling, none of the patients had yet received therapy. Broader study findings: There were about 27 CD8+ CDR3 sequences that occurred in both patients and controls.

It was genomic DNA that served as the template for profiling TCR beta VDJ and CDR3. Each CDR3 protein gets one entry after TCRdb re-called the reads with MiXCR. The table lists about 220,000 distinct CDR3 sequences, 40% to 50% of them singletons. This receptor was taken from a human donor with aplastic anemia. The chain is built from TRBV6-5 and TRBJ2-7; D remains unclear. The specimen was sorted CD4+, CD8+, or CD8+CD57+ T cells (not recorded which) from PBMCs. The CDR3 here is CASSSWDSYEQYF. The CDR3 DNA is TGTGCCAGCAGTTCCTGGGACTCCTACGAGCAGTACTTC.